This paragraph covers one T cell receptor (beta chain) sequence. This sample is part of a study of blood T cells in healthy people across ages. A J-beta primer mix and a sample-barcoded 5' primer were used in a second PCR of about 7 to 12 cycles. One entry per CDR3 protein results from TCRdb running MiXCR on the 5' RACE reads. The sample consists of hundreds of thousands of distinct CDR3 sequences, roughly 49% of them appearing once. This CDR3 has 14 amino acids. With 2 bases removed from V and 8 bases from J, the gap between germline ends came to 13 bases. CDR1 MNHEY and CDR2 SMNVEV come from the germline V gene (reference sequence).

This rearrangement joins TRBV27 to TRBJ2-1, with D maybe TRBD1 (6 bases). The sequence was collected from a woman aged 55 to 70 in good health. The sequenced material came from blood. CDR3 nucleotide sequence: TGTGCCAGCAGTTTAGGGGTCAGGGGAGATGAGCAGTTCTTC. Translated: CASSLGVRGDEQFF.